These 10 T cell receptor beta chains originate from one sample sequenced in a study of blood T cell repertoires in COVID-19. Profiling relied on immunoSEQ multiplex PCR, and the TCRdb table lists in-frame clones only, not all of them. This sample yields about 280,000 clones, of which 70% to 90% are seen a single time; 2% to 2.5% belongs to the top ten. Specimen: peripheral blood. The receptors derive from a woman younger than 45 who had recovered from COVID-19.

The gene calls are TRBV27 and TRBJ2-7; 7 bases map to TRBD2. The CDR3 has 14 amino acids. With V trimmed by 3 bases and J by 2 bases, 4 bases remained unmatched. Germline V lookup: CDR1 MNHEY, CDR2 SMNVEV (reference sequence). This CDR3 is CASSFGSGPYEQYF. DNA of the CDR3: TGTGCCAGCAGTTTTGGTAGCGGGCCCTACGAGCAGTACTTC.

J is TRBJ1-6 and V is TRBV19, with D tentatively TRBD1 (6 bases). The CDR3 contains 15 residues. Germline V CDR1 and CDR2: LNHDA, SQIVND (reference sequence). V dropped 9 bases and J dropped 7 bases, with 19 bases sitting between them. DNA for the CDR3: TGTGCCAGCAGTCCCGGGACACGAACGAATTCACCCCTCCACTTT. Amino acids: CASSPGTRTNSPLHF.

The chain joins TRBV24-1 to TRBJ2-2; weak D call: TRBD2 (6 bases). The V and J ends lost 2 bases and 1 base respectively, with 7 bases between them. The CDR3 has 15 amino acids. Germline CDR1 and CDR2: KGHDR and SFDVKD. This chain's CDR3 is CATSDSGLNTGELFF. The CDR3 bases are TGTGCCACCAGTGATTCGGGACTGAACACCGGGGAGCTGTTTTTT.

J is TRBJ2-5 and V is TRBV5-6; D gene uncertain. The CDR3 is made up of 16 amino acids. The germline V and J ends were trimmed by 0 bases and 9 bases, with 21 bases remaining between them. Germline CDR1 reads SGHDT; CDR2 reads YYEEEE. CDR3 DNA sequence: TGTGCCAGCAGCTTGGGTTCCGGCAGCCCCGCCGGAGCCCAGTACTTC. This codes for CASSLGSGSPAGAQYF.

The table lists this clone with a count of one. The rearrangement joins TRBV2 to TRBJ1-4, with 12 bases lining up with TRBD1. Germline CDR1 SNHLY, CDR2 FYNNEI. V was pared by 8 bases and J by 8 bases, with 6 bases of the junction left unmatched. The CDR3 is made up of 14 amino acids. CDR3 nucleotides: TGTGCCAGCGGGGGACAGGGGGCGCGCGAAAAACTGTTTTTT. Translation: CASGGQGAREKLFF. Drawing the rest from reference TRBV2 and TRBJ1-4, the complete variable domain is EPEVTQTPSHQVTQMGQEVILRCVPISNHLYFYWYRQILGQKVEFLVSFYNNEISEKSEIFDDQFSVERPDGSNFTLKIRSTKLEDSAMYFCASGGQGAREKLFFGSGTQLSVL.

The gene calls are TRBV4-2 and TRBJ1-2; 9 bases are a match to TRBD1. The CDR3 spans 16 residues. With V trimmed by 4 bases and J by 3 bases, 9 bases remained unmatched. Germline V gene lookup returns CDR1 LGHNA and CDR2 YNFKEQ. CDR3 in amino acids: CASSLPGQGTDYGYTF. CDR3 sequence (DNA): TGTGCCAGCAGCCTTCCGGGACAGGGAACAGACTATGGCTACACCTTC.

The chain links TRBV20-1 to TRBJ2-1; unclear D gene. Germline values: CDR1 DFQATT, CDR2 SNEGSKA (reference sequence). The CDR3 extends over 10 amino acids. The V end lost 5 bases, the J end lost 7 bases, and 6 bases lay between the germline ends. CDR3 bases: TGCAGTGCTTTTAGTAATGAGCAGTTCTTC. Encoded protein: CSAFSNEQFF.

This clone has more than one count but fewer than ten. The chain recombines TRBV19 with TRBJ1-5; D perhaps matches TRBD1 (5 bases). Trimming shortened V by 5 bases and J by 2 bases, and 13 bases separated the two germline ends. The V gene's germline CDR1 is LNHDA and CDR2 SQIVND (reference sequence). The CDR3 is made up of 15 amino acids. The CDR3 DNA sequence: TGTGCCAGTAGTCCTCAGGGATTCGGCAATCAGCCCCAGCATTTT. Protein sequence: CASSPQGFGNQPQHF.

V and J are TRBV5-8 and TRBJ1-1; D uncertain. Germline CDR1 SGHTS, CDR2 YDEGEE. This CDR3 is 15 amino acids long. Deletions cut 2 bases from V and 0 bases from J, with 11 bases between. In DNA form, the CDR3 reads TGTGCCAGCAGCTTTCCTGGCGGGGTGAACACTGAAGCTTTCTTT. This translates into CASSFPGGVNTEAFF. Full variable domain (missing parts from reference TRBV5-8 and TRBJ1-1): EAGVTQSPTHLIKTRGQQATLRCSPISGHTSVYWYQQALGLGLQFLLWYDEGEERNRGNFPPRFSGRQFPNYSSELNVNALELEDSALYLCASSFPGGVNTEAFFGQGTRLTVV.

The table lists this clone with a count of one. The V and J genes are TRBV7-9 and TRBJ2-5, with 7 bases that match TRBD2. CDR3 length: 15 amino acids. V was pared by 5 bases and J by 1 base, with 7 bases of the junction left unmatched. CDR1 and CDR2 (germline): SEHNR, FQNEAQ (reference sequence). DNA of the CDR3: TGTGCCAGCAGCACCCTCACGGGGGGCCAAGAGACCCAGTACTTC. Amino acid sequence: CASSTLTGGQETQYF.